These 12 T cell receptor beta chains originate from one sample sequenced in a study of blood T cell repertoires in COVID-19. Profiled with immunoSEQ multiplex PCR; TCRdb holds only in-frame clones, not every one. This sample yields roughly 180,000 clones, of which roughly three quarters are seen a single time; 15% to 20% belongs to the top ten. Sequencing used peripheral blood. The receptor set was obtained from a man aged 55 to 69 with active or convalescent COVID-19.

V is TRBV25-1 and J is TRBJ1-1; TRBD1 is a possible D gene (6 bases). Germline CDR1 MGHDK, CDR2 SYGVNS. V was shortened by 6 bases and J by 2 bases, with 7 bases between the two germline ends. This CDR3 contains 12 residues. The CDR3 sequence is CASSRGNTEAFF. In DNA form, the CDR3 reads TGTGCCAGCAGCAGGGGTAACACTGAAGCTTTCTTT.

This chain joins TRBV6-2 or TRBV6-3 and TRBJ1-6, with D perhaps matching TRBD1 (6 bases). Germline CDR1 and CDR2: MNHEY and SVGEGT. V lost 6 bases and J 10 bases, leaving 16 bases between the germline ends. There are 14 residues in the CDR3. CDR3 bases: TGTGCCAGCAGCCTCGGGACATATGACTCACCCCTCCACTTT. The encoded protein is CASSLGTYDSPLHF.

The chain combines TRBV6-4 with TRBJ2-7; D is perhaps TRBD1 (5 bases). The V gene lost 0 bases and the J gene lost 2 bases, with 17 bases spanning the gap. The CDR3 has 17 residues. The V gene's germline CDR1 is MRHNA and CDR2 SNTAGT. The CDR3 bases are TGTGCCAGCAGTGACTCGACGGCAGGGTTAAGAGCCTACGAGCAGTACTTC. Amino acids: CASSDSTAGLRAYEQYF.

This sequence joins TRBV5-8 and TRBJ2-2; D perhaps matches TRBD1 (6 bases). V shed 5 bases and J shed 2 bases, with 16 bases lying between them. CDR3 length: 16 amino acids. Germline values: CDR1 SGHTS, CDR2 YDEGEE. The DNA of the CDR3 is TGTGCCAGCAGTCTAATTAGGGGGTACAACACCGGGGAGCTGTTTTTT. Translating it yields CASSLIRGYNTGELFF.

This chain uses TRBV6-4 with TRBJ2-3; D may be TRBD1 (5 bases). V was pared by 3 bases and J by 2 bases, with 12 bases between. The CDR3 consists of 15 residues. The germline V gene encodes CDR1 MRHNA and CDR2 SNTAGT. CDR3 sequence: CASSERGRVTDTQYF. CDR3 sequence (DNA): TGTGCCAGCAGTGAAAGGGGAAGGGTCACAGATACGCAGTATTTT.

This chain connects TRBV5-8 to TRBJ2-6; possibly TRBD1 for D (6 bases). Trimming took off 2 bases at V and 0 bases at J, with 15 bases between the two ends. This CDR3 spans 18 amino acids. Germline V gives CDR1 SGHTS, CDR2 YDEGEE. The CDR3: CASSFSGRGPSGANVLTF. The CDR3 region has the DNA TGTGCCAGCAGCTTTTCGGGCAGGGGACCCTCTGGGGCCAACGTCCTGACTTTC.

The chain uses TRBV19 and TRBJ2-7, with TRBD1 matching over 9 bases. The CDR3 contains 14 residues. The germline V gene has CDR1 LNHDA and CDR2 SQIVND (reference sequence). V dropped 3 bases and J dropped 6; count of bases not matched to a gene: 6. CDR3 amino acids: CASSIRWDRAEQYF. CDR3 DNA sequence: TGTGCCAGTAGTATCCGGTGGGACAGGGCCGAGCAGTACTTC.

V usage is TRBV7-9 and J usage is TRBJ2-1; 9 bases fit TRBD2. V was clipped by 5 bases and J by 12 bases; unmatched bases: 20. The germline gives CDR1 SEHNR, CDR2 FQNEAQ (reference sequence). This CDR3 region has 17 residues. CDR3 DNA sequence: TGTGCCAGCAGCGCACCGGGGATTGGGACTAGCCGCATGGTGCAGTTCTTC. Its translation is CASSAPGIGTSRMVQFF. The whole variable domain, remainder taken from reference TRBV7-9 and TRBJ2-1, is DTGVSQNPRHKITKRGQNVTFRCDPISEHNRLYWYRQTLGQGPEFLTYFQNEAQLEKSRLLSDRFSAERPKGSFSTLEIQRTEQGDSAMYLCASSAPGIGTSRMVQFFGPGTRLTVL.

This clone was counted once. The chain recombines TRBV3-1 (or the pseudogene TRBV3-2) with TRBJ2-3, with a tentative D call TRBD2 (6 bases). V dropped 4 bases and J dropped 1 base, with 12 bases sitting between them. The length of the CDR3 is 15 residues. Per the germline V gene, CDR1 is LGHDT and CDR2 is YNNKEL (reference sequence). CDR3 coding DNA: TGTGCCAGCAGCCCAGCGGGTTCCGGCACAGATACGCAGTATTTT. Translation: CASSPAGSGTDTQYF.

The V gene is TRBV10-3, the J gene TRBJ2-3; D perhaps matches TRBD2 (5 bases). V lost 2 bases, J lost 3 bases, and 9 bases lay in between. Germline V gene sequence: CDR1 ENHRY, CDR2 SYGVKD. The CDR3 extends over 14 amino acids. The CDR3 here is CAISEPRATDTQYF. DNA of the CDR3: TGTGCCATCAGTGAGCCGAGGGCAACAGATACGCAGTATTTT.

As DNA, the CDR3 is TGTGCCAGCGGACCTAGCACCCAAGAGACCCAGTACTTC. Encoded protein: CASGPSTQETQYF. V is TRBV25-1 and J is TRBJ2-5; the D gene is possibly TRBD2 (5 bases). The CDR3 contains 13 residues. V lost 8 bases and J lost 1, with 11 bases in between. Per germline, CDR1 MGHDK and CDR2 SYGVNS.

This clone has just a few counts. This chain uses TRBV28 with TRBJ1-1; the match to TRBD1 covers 9 bases. Per germline, CDR1 MDHEN and CDR2 SYDVKM. The V segment lost 2 bases and the J segment 4 bases; nucleotides outside the gene matches: 11. This CDR3 has 17 residues. The CDR3 loop reads CASSLIGGQGQGTEAFF. The CDR3 bases are TGTGCCAGCAGTTTAATAGGGGGACAGGGCCAAGGCACTGAAGCTTTCTTT.